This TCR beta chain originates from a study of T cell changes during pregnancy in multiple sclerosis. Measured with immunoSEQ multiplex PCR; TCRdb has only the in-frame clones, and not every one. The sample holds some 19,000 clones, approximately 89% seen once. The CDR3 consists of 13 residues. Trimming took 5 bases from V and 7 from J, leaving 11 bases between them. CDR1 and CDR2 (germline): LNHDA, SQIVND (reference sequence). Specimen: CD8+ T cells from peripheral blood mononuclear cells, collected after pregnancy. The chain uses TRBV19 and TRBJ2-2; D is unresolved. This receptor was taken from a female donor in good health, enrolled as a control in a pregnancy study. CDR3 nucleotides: TGTGCCAGTAGTGAGTTAGCCGGCGGGGAGCTGTTTTTT. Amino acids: CASSELAGGELFF.